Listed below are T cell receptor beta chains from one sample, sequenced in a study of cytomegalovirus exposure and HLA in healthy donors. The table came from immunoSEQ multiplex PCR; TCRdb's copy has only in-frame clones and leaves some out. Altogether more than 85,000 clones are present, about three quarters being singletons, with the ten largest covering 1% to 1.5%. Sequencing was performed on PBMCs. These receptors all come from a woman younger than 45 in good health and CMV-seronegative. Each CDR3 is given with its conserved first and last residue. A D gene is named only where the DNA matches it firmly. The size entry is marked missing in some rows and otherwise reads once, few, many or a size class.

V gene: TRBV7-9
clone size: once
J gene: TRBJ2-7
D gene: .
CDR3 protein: CASTNLTSRQVEQYF
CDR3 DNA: TGTGCCAGCACCAACCTAACTAGCCGGCAGGTCGAGCAGTACTTC

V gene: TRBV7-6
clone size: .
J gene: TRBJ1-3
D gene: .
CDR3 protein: CASSLESVQTGGNTIYF
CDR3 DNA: TGTGCCAGCAGCTTAGAATCCGTACAGACGGGAGGAAACACCATATATTTT

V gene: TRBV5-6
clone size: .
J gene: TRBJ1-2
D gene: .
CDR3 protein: CASTRQSYGYTF
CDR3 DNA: TGTGCCAGCACCCGACAGTCATATGGCTACACCTTC

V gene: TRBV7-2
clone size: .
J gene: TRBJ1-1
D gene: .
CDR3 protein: CASSLVLSGINTEAFF
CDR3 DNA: TGTGCCAGCAGCTTAGTACTTTCAGGGATCAACACTGAAGCTTTCTTT

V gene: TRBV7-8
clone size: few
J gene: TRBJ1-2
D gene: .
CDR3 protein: CASSLDQNYGYTF
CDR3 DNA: TGTGCCAGCAGCTTAGACCAGAACTATGGCTACACCTTC

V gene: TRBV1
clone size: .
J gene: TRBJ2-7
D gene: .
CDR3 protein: CTSSEKIPGLAVRSYEQYF
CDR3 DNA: TGCACCAGCAGCGAAAAAATACCGGGACTAGCGGTGCGATCCTACGAGCAGTACTTC

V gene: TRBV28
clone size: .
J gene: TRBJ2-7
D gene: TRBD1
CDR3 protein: CASSLSGTGVSHEQYF
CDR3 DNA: TGTGCCAGCAGTTTGTCCGGGACAGGGGTTTCCCACGAGCAGTACTTC

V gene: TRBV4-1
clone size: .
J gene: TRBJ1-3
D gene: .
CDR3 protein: CATRENSGNTIYF
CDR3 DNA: TGCGCCACCAGGGAGAACTCTGGAAACACCATATATTTT

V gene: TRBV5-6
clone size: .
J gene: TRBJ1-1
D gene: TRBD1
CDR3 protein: CASRTGGTEAFF
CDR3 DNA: TGTGCCAGCAGGACAGGGGGCACTGAAGCTTTCTTT

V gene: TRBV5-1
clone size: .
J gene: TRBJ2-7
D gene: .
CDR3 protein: CASSLAVNSREQYF
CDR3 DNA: TGCGCCAGCAGCTTGGCCGTTAACAGCCGGGAGCAGTACTTC

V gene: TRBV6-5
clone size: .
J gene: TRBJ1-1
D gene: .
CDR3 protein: CASSYSAPVNTEAFF
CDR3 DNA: TGTGCCAGCAGTTACTCCGCGCCGGTGAACACTGAAGCTTTCTTT

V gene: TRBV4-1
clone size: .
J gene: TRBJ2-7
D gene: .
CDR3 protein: CASSPVADSYEQYF
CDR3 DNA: TGCGCCAGCAGCCCGGTAGCAGACTCCTACGAGCAGTACTTC

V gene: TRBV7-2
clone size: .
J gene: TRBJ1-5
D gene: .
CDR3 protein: CASSSYSNQPQHF
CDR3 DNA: TGTGCCAGCAGCTCGTATAGCAATCAGCCCCAGCATTTT

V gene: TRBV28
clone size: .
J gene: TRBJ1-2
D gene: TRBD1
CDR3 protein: CASSFAGGYGYTF
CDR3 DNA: TGTGCCAGCAGTTTTGCAGGGGGCTATGGCTACACCTTC

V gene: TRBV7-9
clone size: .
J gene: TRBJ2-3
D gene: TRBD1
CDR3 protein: CASSPRQGADTQYF
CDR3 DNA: TGTGCCAGCAGCCCCCGACAGGGCGCAGATACGCAGTATTTT

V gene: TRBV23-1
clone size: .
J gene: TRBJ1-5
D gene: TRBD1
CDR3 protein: CASSQKGADQPQHF
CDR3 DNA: TGCGCCAGCAGTCAAAAGGGGGCCGATCAGCCCCAGCATTTT

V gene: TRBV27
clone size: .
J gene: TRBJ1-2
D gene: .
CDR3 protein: CASSTDRSSYGYTF
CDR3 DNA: TGTGCCAGCAGTACAGACAGGAGCTCCTATGGCTACACCTTC

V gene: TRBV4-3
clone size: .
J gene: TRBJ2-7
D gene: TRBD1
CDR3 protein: CASSQALNRGSSYEQYF
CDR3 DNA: TGCGCCAGCAGCCAAGCCTTAAACAGGGGAAGTTCCTACGAGCAGTACTTC

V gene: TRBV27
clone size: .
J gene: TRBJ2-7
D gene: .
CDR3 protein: CASSPQGTYEQYF
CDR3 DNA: TGTGCCAGCAGTCCTCAGGGTACCTACGAGCAGTACTTC

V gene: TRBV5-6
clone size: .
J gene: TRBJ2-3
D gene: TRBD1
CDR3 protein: CASSLLGQFTSTDTQYF
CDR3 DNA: TGTGCCAGCAGCTTGCTGGGACAGTTTACTAGCACAGATACGCAGTATTTT

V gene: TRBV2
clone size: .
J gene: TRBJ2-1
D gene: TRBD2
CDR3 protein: CANSGLAEEASYNEQFF
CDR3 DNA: TGTGCCAACTCAGGACTAGCGGAAGAAGCCTCCTACAATGAGCAGTTCTTC

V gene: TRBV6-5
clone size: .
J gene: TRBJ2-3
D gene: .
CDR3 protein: CASSYSAWDTTDTQYF
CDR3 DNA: TGTGCCAGCAGTTACTCGGCATGGGACACCACAGATACGCAGTATTTT

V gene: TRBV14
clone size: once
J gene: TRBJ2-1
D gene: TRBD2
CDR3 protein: CASSQDTGLAVTYNEQFF
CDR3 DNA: TGTGCCAGCAGCCAAGACACCGGACTAGCGGTCACCTACAATGAGCAGTTCTTC

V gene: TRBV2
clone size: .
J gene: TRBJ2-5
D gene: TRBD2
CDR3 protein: CASRRGGQETQYF
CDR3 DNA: TGTGCCAGCAGGCGGGGGGGCCAAGAGACCCAGTACTTC

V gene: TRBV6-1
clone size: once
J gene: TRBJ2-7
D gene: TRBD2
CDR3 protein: CAAGAGGLYEQYF
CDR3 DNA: TGTGCCGCCGGGGCGGGGGGGCTCTACGAGCAGTACTTC

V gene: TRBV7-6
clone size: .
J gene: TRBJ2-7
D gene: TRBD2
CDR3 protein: CASSSGTSLYEQYF
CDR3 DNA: TGTGCCAGCAGCTCGGGGACTAGTCTCTACGAGCAGTACTTC

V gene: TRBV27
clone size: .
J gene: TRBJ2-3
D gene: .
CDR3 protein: CASSLYLLDTQYF
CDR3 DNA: TGTGCCAGCAGTTTATACTTGCTGGATACGCAGTATTTT

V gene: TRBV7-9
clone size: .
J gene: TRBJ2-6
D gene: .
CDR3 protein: CASSLQAVVSGANVLTF
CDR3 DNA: TGTGCCAGCAGCTTACAGGCCGTAGTCTCTGGGGCCAACGTCCTGACTTTC

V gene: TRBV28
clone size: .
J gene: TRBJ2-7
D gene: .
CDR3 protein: CASRSDFYEQYF
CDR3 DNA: TGTGCCAGCAGGTCGGACTTCTACGAGCAGTACTTC

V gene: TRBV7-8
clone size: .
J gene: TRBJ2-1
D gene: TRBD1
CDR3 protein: CASSPGRGRTNEQFF
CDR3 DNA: TGTGCCAGCAGCCCGGGCAGGGGGCGCACGAATGAGCAGTTCTTC

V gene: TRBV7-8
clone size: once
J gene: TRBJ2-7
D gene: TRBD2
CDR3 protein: CASTLLAGGPDEQYF
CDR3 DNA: TGTGCCAGCACCCTTCTAGCGGGAGGGCCCGACGAGCAGTACTTC

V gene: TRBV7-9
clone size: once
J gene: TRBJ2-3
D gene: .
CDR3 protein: CASSDSGVTDTQYF
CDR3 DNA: TGTGCCAGCAGCGATTCGGGAGTCACAGATACGCAGTATTTT

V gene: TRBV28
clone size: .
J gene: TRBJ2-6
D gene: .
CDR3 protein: CASSPGAGANVLTF
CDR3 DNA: TGTGCCAGCAGCCCCGGGGCTGGGGCCAACGTCCTGACTTTC

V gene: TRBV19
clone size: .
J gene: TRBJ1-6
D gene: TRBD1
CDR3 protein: CASSTAGTVNSPLHF
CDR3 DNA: TGTGCCAGTAGTACCGCCGGGACAGTAAATTCACCCCTCCACTTT

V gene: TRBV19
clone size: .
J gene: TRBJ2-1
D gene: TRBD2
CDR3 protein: CASSGTRGNEQFF
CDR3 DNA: TGTGCCAGTAGCGGGACTAGGGGCAATGAGCAGTTCTTC

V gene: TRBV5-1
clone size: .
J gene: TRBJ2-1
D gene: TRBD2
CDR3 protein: CASSLAVIAGYEQFF
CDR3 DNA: TGCGCCAGCAGCTTGGCCGTGATAGCGGGATATGAGCAGTTCTTC

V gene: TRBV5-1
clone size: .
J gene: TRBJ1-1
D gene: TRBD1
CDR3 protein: CASSRSGTGGSYAGEAFF
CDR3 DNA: TGCGCCAGCAGCAGGTCCGGGACAGGGGGCTCCTACGCAGGTGAAGCTTTCTTT

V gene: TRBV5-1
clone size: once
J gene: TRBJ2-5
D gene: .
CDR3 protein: CASSLGGARETQYF
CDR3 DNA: TGCGCCAGCAGCTTGGGCGGGGCGCGGGAGACCCAGTACTTC

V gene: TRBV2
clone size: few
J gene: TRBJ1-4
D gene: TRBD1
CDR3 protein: CATNDRAPEKLFF
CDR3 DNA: TGTGCCACTAACGACAGGGCTCCTGAAAAACTGTTTTTT

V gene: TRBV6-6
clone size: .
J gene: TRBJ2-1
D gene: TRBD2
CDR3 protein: CASSYRGREGNEQFF
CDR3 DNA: TGTGCCAGCAGTTACCGGGGGCGGGAGGGCAATGAGCAGTTCTTC

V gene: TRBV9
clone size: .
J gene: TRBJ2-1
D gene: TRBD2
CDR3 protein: CASSFSGGAGNEQFF
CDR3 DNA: TGTGCCAGCAGCTTTAGCGGGGGGGCGGGGAATGAGCAGTTCTTC

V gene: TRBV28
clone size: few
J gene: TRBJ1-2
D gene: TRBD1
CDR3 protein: CASRLQGANGYTF
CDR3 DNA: TGTGCCAGCAGATTACAGGGGGCGAATGGCTACACCTTC

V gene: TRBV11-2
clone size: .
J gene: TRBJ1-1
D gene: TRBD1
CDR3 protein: CASSSFNRGGHTEAFF
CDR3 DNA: TGTGCCAGCAGCTCGTTCAACAGGGGCGGACACACTGAAGCTTTCTTT

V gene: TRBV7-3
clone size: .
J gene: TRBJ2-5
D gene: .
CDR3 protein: CASSLTREETQYF
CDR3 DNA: TGTGCCAGCAGCTTAACCAGGGAAGAGACCCAGTACTTC

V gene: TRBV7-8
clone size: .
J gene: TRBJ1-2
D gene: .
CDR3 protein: CASSLAARGGGYTF
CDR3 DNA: TGTGCCAGCAGCTTAGCCGCCAGGGGCGGTGGCTACACCTTC

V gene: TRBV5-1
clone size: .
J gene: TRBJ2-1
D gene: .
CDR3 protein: CASSFRVSDNEQFF
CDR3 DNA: TGCGCCAGCAGCTTTCGAGTCTCTGACAATGAGCAGTTCTTC

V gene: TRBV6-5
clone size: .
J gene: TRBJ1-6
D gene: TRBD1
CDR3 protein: CASSYYLPGQGPPLHF
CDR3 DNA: TGTGCCAGCAGTTACTACCTGCCGGGACAGGGGCCACCCCTCCACTTT

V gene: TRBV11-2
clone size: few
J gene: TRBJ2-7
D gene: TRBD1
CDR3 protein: CASSLGQGTYEQYF
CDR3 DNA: TGTGCCAGCAGCTTGGGACAGGGTACCTACGAGCAGTACTTC

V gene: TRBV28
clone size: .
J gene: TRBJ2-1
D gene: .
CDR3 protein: CASSRARGFTYNEQFF
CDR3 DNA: TGTGCCAGCAGCCGGGCAAGGGGGTTTACCTACAATGAGCAGTTCTTC

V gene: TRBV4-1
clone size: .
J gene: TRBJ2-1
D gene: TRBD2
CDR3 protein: CASSQEGRVDNEQFF
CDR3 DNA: TGCGCCAGCAGCCAAGAGGGGAGGGTGGACAATGAGCAGTTCTTC

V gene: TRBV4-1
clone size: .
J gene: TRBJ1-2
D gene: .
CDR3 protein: CASSQVENSPGYTF
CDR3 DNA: TGCGCCAGCAGCCAAGTAGAGAATTCCCCTGGCTACACCTTC

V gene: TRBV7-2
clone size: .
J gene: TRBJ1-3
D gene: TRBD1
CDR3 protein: CASSSAGQGGNTIYF
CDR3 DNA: TGTGCCAGCAGCTCCGCTGGACAGGGTGGAAACACCATATATTTT

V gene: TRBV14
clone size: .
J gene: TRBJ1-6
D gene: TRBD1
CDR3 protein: CASSQVKGARNSPLHF
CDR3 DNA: TGTGCCAGCAGCCAAGTTAAGGGGGCGCGTAATTCACCCCTCCACTTT

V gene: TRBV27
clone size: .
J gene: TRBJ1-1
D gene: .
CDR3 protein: CASGFAQAFF
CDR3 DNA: TGTGCCAGCGGCTTCGCCCAAGCTTTCTTT

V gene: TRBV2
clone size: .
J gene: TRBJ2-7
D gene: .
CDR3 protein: CASRGDQSYEQYF
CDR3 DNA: TGTGCCAGCAGGGGAGATCAGAGCTACGAGCAGTACTTC

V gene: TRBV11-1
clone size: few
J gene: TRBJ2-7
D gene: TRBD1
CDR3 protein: CASSRTGGSYEQYF
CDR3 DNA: TGTGCCAGCAGCCGAACAGGGGGAAGCTACGAGCAGTACTTC

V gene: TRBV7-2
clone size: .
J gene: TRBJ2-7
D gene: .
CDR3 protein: CASSSTGTGGYEQYF
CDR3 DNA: TGTGCCAGCAGCTCGACAGGGACTGGGGGCTACGAGCAGTACTTC